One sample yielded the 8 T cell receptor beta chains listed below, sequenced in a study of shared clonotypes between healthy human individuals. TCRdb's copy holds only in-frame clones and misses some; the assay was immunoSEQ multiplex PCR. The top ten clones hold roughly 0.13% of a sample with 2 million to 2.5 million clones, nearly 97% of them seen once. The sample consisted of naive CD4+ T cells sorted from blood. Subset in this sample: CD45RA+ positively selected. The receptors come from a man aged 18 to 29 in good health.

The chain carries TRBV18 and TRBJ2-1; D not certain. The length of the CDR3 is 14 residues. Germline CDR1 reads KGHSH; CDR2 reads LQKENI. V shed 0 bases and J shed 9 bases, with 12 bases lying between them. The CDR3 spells CASSPPRLDGEQFF. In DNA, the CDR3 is TGTGCCAGCTCACCACCGAGGCTAGATGGTGAGCAGTTCTTC.

The CDR3 sequence is CASSTGGRGQPQHF. The CDR3, as DNA: TGTGCCAGCAGCACAGGGGGACGGGGTCAGCCCCAGCATTTT. The V gene is TRBV5-6, the J gene TRBJ1-5, with 8 bases fitting TRBD1. The trim removed 4 bases at V and 6 bases at J, leaving 6 bases unmatched. CDR3 size: 14 residues. Germline loops: CDR1 SGHDT, CDR2 YYEEEE.

The CDR3 DNA reads TGCAGCGTTGCGGCGGGGGGCTCCCAAGAGACCCAGTACTTC. This gives the protein CSVAAGGSQETQYF. The chain carries TRBV29-1 and TRBJ2-5, with TRBD2 matching 8 bases. V shed 4 bases and J 1 base; nucleotides not matched to a gene: 5. Germline V gives CDR1 SQVTM, CDR2 ANQGSEA. The CDR3 runs 14 residues. Together with reference TRBV29-1 and TRBJ2-5, the CDR3 gives the full variable domain: SAVISQKPSRDICQRGTSLTIQCQVDSQVTMMFWYRQQPGQSLTLIATANQGSEATYESGFVIDKFPISRPNLTFSTLTVSNMSPEDSSIYLCSVAAGGSQETQYFGPGTRLLVL.

CDR3 loop: CASSTGGTGEQYF. In DNA, the CDR3 is TGCGCCAGCAGCACTGGGGGCACGGGCGAGCAGTACTTC. J is TRBJ2-7 and V is TRBV5-1; the D gene is possibly TRBD1 (6 bases). CDR3 length: 13 amino acids. The germline CDR1 and CDR2 sequences are SGHRS and YFSETQ. The V and J ends lost 4 bases and 6 bases respectively, with 14 bases between them.

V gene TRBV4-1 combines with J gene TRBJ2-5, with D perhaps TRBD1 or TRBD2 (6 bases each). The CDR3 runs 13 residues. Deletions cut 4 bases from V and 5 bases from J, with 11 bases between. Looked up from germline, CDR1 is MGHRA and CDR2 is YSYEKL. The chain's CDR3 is CASSRGALETQYF. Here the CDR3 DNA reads TGCGCCAGCAGCCGGGGGGCCCTGGAGACCCAGTACTTC.

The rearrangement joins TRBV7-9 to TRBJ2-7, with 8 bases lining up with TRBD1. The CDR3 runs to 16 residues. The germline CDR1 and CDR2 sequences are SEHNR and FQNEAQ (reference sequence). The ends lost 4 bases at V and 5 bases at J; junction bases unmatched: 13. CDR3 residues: CASSCWGDRGCHEQYF. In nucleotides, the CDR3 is TGTGCCAGCAGCTGCTGGGGCGACAGGGGTTGCCACGAGCAGTACTTC.

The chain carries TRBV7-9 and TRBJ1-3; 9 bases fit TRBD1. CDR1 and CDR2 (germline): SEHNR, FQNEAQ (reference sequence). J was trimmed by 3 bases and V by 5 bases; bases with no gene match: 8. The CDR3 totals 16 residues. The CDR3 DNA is TGTGCCAGCAGCCGGGGACAGGGCGTCGATGGAAACACCATATATTTT. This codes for CASSRGQGVDGNTIYF. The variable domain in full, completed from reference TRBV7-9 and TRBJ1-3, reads DTGVSQNPRHKITKRGQNVTFRCDPISEHNRLYWYRQTLGQGPEFLTYFQNEAQLEKSRLLSDRFSAERPKGSFSTLEIQRTEQGDSAMYLCASSRGQGVDGNTIYFGEGSWLTVV.

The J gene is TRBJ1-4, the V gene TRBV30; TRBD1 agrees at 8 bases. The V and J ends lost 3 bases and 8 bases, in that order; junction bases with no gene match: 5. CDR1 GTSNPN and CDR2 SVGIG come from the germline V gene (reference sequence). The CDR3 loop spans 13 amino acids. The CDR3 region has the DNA TGTGCCTGGAGAGACAGGGGTGAAGAAAAACTGTTTTTT. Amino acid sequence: CAWRDRGEEKLFF.